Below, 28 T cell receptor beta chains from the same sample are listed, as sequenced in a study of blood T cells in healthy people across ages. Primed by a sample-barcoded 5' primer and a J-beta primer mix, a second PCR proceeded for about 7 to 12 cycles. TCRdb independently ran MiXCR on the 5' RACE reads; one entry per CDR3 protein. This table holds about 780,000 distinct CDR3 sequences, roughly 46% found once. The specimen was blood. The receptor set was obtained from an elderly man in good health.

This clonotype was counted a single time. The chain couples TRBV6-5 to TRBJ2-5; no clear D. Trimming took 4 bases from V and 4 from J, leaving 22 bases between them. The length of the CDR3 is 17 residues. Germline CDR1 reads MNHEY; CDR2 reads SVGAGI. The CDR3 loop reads CASSSDRLTRKGETQYF. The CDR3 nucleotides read TGTGCCAGCAGTTCCGACCGGCTAACACGAAAAGGAGAGACCCAGTACTTC.

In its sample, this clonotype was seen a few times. CDR3 in DNA: TGTGCCAGCAGTGTTGCCAGGTCGTCACCCCTCCACTTT. Translated: CASSVARSSPLHF. The chain couples TRBV2 to TRBJ1-6; D remains ambiguous. This CDR3 is built from 13 residues. CDR1 SNHLY and CDR2 FYNNEI come from the germline V gene. The germline V and J ends were trimmed by 4 bases and 10 bases, with 11 bases remaining between them.

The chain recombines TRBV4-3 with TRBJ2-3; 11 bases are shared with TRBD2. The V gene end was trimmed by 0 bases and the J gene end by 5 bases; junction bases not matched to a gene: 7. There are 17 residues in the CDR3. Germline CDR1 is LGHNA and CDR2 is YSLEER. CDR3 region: CASSQEILAGVQDTQYF. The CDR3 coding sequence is TGCGCCAGCAGCCAAGAAATACTAGCGGGAGTTCAAGATACGCAGTATTTT.

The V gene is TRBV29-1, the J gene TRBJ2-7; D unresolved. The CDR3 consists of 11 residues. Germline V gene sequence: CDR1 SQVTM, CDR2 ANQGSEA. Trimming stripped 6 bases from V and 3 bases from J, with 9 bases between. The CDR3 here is CSVGEVYEQYF. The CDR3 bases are TGCAGCGTCGGTGAGGTCTACGAGCAGTACTTC.

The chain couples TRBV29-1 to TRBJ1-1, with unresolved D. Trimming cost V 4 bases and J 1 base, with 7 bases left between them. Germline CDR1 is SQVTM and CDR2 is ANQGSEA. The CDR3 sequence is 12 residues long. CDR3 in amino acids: CSVAQGNTEAFF. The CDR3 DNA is TGCAGCGTTGCCCAAGGGAACACTGAAGCTTTCTTT.

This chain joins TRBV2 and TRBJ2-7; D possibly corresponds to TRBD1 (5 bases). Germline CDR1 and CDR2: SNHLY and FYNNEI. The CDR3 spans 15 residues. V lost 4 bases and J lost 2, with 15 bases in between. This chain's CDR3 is CASSVPWGSAYEQYF. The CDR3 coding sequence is TGTGCCAGCAGTGTCCCATGGGGCAGTGCCTACGAGCAGTACTTC.

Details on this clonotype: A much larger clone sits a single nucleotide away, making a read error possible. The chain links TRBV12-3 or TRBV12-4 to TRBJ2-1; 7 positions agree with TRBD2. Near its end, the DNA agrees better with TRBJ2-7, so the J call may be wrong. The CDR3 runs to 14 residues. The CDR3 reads CASSFAGAYNEQYF. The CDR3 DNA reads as TGTGCCAGCAGTTTCGCGGGAGCCTACAATGAGCAGTACTTC.

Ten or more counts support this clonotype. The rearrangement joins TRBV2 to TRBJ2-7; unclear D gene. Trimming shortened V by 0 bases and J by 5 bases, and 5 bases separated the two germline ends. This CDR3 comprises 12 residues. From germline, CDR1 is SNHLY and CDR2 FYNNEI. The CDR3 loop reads CASSEARNEQYF. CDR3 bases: TGTGCCAGCAGTGAAGCGCGGAACGAGCAGTACTTC.

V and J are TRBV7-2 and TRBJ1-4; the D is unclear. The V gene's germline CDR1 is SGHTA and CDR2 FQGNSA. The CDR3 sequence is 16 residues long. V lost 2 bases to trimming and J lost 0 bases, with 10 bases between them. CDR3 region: CASSLTGQTTNEKLFF. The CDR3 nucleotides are TGTGCCAGCAGCTTAACCGGGCAGACAACTAATGAAAAACTGTTTTTT.

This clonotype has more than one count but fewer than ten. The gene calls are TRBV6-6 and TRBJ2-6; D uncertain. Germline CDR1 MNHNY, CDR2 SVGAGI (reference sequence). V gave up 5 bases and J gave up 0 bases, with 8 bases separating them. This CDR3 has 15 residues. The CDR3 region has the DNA TGTGCCAGCAGTCAACAGCTCTCTGGGGCCAACGTCCTGACTTTC. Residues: CASSQQLSGANVLTF.

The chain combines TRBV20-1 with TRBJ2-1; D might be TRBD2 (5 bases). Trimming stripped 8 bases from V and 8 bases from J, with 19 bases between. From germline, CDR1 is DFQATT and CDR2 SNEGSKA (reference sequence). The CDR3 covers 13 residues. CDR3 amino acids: CSPRELAVHEQFF. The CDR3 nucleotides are TGCAGTCCGAGGGAACTCGCGGTACATGAGCAGTTCTTC.

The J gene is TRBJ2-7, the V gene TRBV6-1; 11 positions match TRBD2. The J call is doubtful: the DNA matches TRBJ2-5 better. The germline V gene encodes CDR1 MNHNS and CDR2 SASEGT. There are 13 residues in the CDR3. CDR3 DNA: TGTGCCACCACTACTAGCGGGGGAGAGACCCAGTACTTC. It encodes CATTTSGGETQYF.

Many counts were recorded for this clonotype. In DNA form, the CDR3 reads TGTGCCAGCACCCTCCGGGTGGCGGGGGGTGGGGGAGAGACCCAGTACTTC. As protein: CASTLRVAGGGGETQYF. The chain couples TRBV7-2 to TRBJ2-5; 8 bases fit TRBD2. V gave up 7 bases and J gave up 4 bases; unmatched junction bases: 17. CDR1 is SGHTA, CDR2 FQGNSA, per germline. This CDR3 comprises 17 residues.

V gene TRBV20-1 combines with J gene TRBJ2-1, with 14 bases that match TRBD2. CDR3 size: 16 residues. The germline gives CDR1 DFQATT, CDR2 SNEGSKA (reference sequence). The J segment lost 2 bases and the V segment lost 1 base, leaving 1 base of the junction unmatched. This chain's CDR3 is CSARGTSGRPYNEQFF. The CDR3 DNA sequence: TGCAGTGCTAGAGGGACTAGCGGGAGGCCCTACAATGAGCAGTTCTTC.

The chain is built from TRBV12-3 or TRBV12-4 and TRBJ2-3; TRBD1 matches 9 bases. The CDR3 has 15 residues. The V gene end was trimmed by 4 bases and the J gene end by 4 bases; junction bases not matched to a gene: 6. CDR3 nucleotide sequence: TGTGCCAGCAGTTCCGGACAGGGGTGGGCAGATACGCAGTATTTT. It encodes CASSSGQGWADTQYF.

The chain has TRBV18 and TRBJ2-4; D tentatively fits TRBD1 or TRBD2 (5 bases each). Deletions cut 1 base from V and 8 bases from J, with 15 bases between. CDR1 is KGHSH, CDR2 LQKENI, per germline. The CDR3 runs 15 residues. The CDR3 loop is CASSPLPGPGDIQYF. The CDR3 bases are TGTGCCAGCTCACCACTTCCGGGACCTGGGGACATTCAGTACTTC. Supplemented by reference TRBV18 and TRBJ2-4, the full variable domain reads NAGVMQNPRHLVRRRGQEARLRCSPMKGHSHVYWYRQLPEEGLKFMVYLQKENIIDESGMPKERFSAEFPKEGPSILRIQQVVRGDSAAYFCASSPLPGPGDIQYFGAGTRLSVL.

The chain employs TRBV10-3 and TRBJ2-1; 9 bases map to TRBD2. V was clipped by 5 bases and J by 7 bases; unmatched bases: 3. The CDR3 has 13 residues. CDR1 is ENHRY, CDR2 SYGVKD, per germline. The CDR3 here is CAISRAGGNEQFF. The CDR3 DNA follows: TGTGCCATCAGTAGAGCGGGAGGTAATGAGCAGTTCTTC.

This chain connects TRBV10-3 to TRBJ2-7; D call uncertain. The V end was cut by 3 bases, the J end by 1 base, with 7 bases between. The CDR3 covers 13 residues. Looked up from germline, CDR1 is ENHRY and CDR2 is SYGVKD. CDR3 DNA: TGTGCCATCAGTGAAACGAGATCCTACGAGCAGTACTTC. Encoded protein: CAISETRSYEQYF.

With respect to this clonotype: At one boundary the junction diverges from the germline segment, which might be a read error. This chain's CDR3 is CACSPTSGSYEQYF. The CDR3, as DNA: TGCGCCTGCAGCCCGACTAGCGGGAGCTACGAGCAGTACTTC. The V and J genes are TRBV5-1 and TRBJ2-5; TRBD2 matches at 12 bases. With the DNA end fitting TRBJ2-7 better, the J assignment may be wrong. There are 14 residues in the CDR3. Germline V lookup: CDR1 SGHRS, CDR2 YFSETQ.

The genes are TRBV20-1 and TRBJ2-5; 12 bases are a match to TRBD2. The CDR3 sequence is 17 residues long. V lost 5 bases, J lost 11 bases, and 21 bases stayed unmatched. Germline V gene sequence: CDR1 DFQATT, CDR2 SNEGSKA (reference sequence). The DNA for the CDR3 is TGCAGTGCTTCCGGACTAGCGGGAACCATCTCCTACAATGAGCAGTACTTC. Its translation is CSASGLAGTISYNEQYF.

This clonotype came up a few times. The CDR3 sequence is CSVGSSADNEQFF. The DNA of the CDR3 is TGCAGCGTTGGGTCTAGCGCAGACAATGAGCAGTTCTTC. V usage is TRBV29-1 and J usage is TRBJ2-1, with D tentatively TRBD2 (6 bases). V lost 4 bases, J lost 5 bases, and 12 bases lay in between. Germline V gives CDR1 SQVTM, CDR2 ANQGSEA. The CDR3 is made up of 13 amino acids.

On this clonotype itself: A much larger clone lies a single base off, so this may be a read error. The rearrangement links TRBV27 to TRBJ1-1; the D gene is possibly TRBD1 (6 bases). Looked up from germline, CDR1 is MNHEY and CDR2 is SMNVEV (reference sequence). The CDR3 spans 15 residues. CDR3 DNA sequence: TGTGCCAGCAGCTCCGGGGGGCTGGGGGACACTGAAGTTTTCTTT. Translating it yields CASSSGGLGDTEVFF.

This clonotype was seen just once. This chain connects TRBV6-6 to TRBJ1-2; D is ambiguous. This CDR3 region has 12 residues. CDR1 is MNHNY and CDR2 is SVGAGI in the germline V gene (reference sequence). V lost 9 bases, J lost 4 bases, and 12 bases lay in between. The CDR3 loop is CASAETGYGYTF. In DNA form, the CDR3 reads TGTGCCAGTGCCGAGACGGGCTATGGCTACACCTTC.

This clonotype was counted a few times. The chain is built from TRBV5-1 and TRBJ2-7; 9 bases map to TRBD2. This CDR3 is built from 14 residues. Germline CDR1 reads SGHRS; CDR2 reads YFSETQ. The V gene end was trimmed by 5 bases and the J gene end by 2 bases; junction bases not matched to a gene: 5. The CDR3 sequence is CASSIAGVTYEQYF. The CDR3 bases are TGCGCCAGCAGTATAGCGGGAGTTACCTACGAGCAGTACTTC.

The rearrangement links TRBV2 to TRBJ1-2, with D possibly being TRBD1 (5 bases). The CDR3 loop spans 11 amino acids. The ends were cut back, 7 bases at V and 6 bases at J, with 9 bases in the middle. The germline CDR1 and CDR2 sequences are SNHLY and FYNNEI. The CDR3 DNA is TGTGCCAGCAATTTAGGGGATGGCTACACCTTC. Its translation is CASNLGDGYTF. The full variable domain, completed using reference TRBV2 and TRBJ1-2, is EPEVTQTPSHQVTQMGQEVILRCVPISNHLYFYWYRQILGQKVEFLVSFYNNEISEKSEIFDDQFSVERPDGSNFTLKIRSTKLEDSAMYFCASNLGDGYTFGSGTRLTVV.

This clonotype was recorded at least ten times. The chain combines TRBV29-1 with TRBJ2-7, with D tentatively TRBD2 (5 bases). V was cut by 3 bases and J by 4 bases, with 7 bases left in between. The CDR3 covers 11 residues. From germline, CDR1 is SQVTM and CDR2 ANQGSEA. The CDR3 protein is CSVEEAYEQYF. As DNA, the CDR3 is TGCAGCGTTGAGGAGGCTTACGAGCAGTACTTC.

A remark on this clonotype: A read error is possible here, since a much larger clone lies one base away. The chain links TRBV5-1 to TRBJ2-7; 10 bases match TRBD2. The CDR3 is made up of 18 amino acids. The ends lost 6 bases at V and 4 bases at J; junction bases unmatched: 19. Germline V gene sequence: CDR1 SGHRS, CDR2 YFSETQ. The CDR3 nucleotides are TGCGCCAGCAACACGGGACAAAGAGGAGCGGGAGGGCAATACGAGCAGTACTTC. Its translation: CASNTGQRGAGGQYEQYF. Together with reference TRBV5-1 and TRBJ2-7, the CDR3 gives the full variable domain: KAGVTQTPRYLIKTRGQQVTLSCSPISGHRSVSWYQQTPGQGLQFLFEYFSETQRNKGNFPGRFSGRQFSNSRSEMNVSTLELGDSALYLCASNTGQRGAGGQYEQYFGPGTRLTVT.

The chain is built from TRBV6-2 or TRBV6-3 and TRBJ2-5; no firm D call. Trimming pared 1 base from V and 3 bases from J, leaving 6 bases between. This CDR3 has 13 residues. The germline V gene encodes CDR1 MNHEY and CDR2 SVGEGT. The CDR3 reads CASSYYYEETQYF. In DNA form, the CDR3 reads TGTGCCAGCAGTTACTACTACGAAGAGACCCAGTACTTC.